These 11 T cell receptor beta chains came from one sample sequenced in a study of blood T cell repertoires in COVID-19. Sequenced by immunoSEQ multiplex PCR; TCRdb stores in-frame clones only, minus some. The sample lists 65,000 to 85,000 clones, around 89% seen once, with approximately 19% in the top ten. The sequenced sample consisted of peripheral blood. All receptors derive from a human donor in a cohort sampled during active COVID-19.

The chain links TRBV2 to TRBJ1-4, with a possible D match to TRBD1 (5 bases). Germline CDR1 and CDR2: SNHLY and FYNNEI. The CDR3 has 14 amino acids. With 8 bases removed from V and 0 bases from J, the gap between germline ends came to 10 bases. The CDR3 is CASSLGATNEKLFF. The CDR3 DNA reads TGTGCCAGCTCATTAGGGGCAACTAATGAAAAACTGTTTTTT.

The chain uses TRBV5-6 and TRBJ2-1; possibly TRBD1 for D (5 bases). The V gene's germline CDR1 is SGHDT and CDR2 YYEEEE. This CDR3 region has 15 residues. Trimming shortened V by 0 bases and J by 9 bases, and 16 bases separated the two germline ends. CDR3 nucleotides: TGTGCCAGCAGCTTGGATCCCGCAGGGTCTGGTGAGCAGTTCTTC. As protein: CASSLDPAGSGEQFF.

This chain uses TRBV10-3 with TRBJ2-1; 13 nucleotides align to TRBD2. Germline values: CDR1 ENHRY, CDR2 SYGVKD. V trimming: 0 bases; J trimming: 8 bases; junction bases outside the gene matches: 4. The CDR3 loop spans 16 amino acids. CDR3 sequence: CAISESTSGRAYEQFF. The CDR3 DNA reads as TGTGCCATCAGTGAGTCTACTAGCGGGAGGGCCTATGAGCAGTTCTTC.

This chain links TRBV2 with TRBJ1-5; D uncertain. V gave up 1 base and J gave up 0 bases, with 7 bases separating them. This CDR3 contains 15 residues. Germline CDR1 SNHLY, CDR2 FYNNEI. CDR3 bases: TGTGCCAGCAGTGAAGGCAGAACTAGCAATCAGCCCCAGCATTTT. Residues: CASSEGRTSNQPQHF.

This chain joins TRBV11-3 and TRBJ2-5; 8 bases are a match to TRBD1. Germline CDR1 reads SGHNT; CDR2 reads YENEEA. The CDR3 runs 15 residues. Losses at the gene ends were 1 base for V and 2 bases for J; bases not matched to a gene: 3. CDR3: CASSLGQGAQETQYF. For the CDR3, the DNA is TGTGCCAGCAGCTTAGGGCAGGGGGCACAAGAGACCCAGTACTTC. The variable domain in full, completed from reference TRBV11-3 and TRBJ2-5, reads EAGVVQSPRYKIIEKKQPVAFWCNPISGHNTLYWYLQNLGQGPELLIRYENEEAVDDSQLPKDRFSAERLKGVDSTLKIQPAELGDSAVYLCASSLGQGAQETQYFGPGTRLLVL.

The rearrangement joins TRBV28 to TRBJ1-1, with D possibly TRBD1 on 5 matching bases. The V gene lost 6 bases and the J gene lost 0 bases, with 11 bases spanning the gap. The CDR3 sequence is 14 residues long. CDR1 is MDHEN, CDR2 SYDVKM, per germline. Here the CDR3 reads CASRQGLMNTEAFF. For the CDR3, the DNA is TGTGCCAGCAGGCAGGGCTTAATGAACACTGAAGCTTTCTTT.

This clone was found once. CDR3 nucleotide sequence: TGTGCCAGCAGTGAATCGGGCGGGGACAGGGGAATATGGGGCTACACCTTC. Its translation: CASSESGGDRGIWGYTF. The chain couples TRBV2 to TRBJ1-2; 10 bases are a match to TRBD1. This CDR3 is 17 amino acids long. The ends lost 2 bases at V and 8 bases at J; junction bases unmatched: 14. Germline lookup yields CDR1 SNHLY and CDR2 FYNNEI.

The chain links TRBV7-2 to TRBJ2-5; 9 bases fit TRBD2. The V gene end was trimmed by 1 base and the J gene end by 5 bases; junction bases not matched to a gene: 5. Germline V gives CDR1 SGHTA, CDR2 FQGNSA. The CDR3 extends over 15 amino acids. Written as DNA, the CDR3 is TGTGCCAGCAGCTTAGGCGGGGGGGCTGGGGAGACCCAGTACTTC. This encodes CASSLGGGAGETQYF.

The rearrangement joins TRBV30 to TRBJ2-7, with 9 bases aligning to TRBD1. CDR3 length: 15 amino acids. Germline CDR1 is GTSNPN and CDR2 is SVGIG (reference sequence). Trimming cost V 0 bases and J 3 bases; bases outside gene matches: 6. The CDR3 sequence: CAWSVDRGVSYEQYF. The CDR3 bases are TGTGCCTGGAGTGTGGACAGGGGAGTGAGCTACGAGCAGTACTTC.

The chain carries TRBV6-2 or TRBV6-3 and TRBJ1-5; 10 bases align to TRBD1. The germline V gene encodes CDR1 MNHEY and CDR2 SVGEGT. The CDR3 is made up of 17 amino acids. J lost 11 bases, V lost 4 bases, and 17 bases had no gene match. This chain's CDR3 is CASSSRQGAFLTMSQHF. The CDR3 DNA reads TGTGCCAGCAGTTCCCGACAGGGGGCCTTCTTAACCATGTCCCAGCATTTT.

V gene TRBV5-1 combines with J gene TRBJ2-2, with 10 bases identical to TRBD2. This CDR3 comprises 16 residues. Trimming cost V 5 bases and J 0 bases; bases outside gene matches: 4. In germline, CDR1 is SGHRS, CDR2 YFSETQ. DNA of the CDR3: TGCGCCAGCAGATTAGCGGGAGGCGCGAACACCGGGGAGCTGTTTTTT. Its protein product is CASRLAGGANTGELFF.